The 12 T cell receptor beta chains below come from one sample, sequenced in a study of CD8 T cells in ankylosing spondylitis. TCRdb re-derived calls from the 5' RACE reads in MiXCR, one entry per CDR3 protein. Altogether some 240,000 distinct CDR3 sequences are present, about 24% being singletons, with the ten largest covering over 0.55%. The sample consisted of blood, either unsorted or a sorted T cell fraction (not recorded which). The receptors were sampled from a male donor with ankylosing spondylitis or in good health (not recorded which).

The CDR3 region is CASSLRRTTNYEQYF. The CDR3 nucleotides are TGTGCCAGCAGCCTACGCCGGACAACCAACTACGAGCAGTACTTC. The chain combines TRBV11-2 with TRBJ2-7; possibly TRBD1 for D (5 bases). Germline V gives CDR1 SGHAT, CDR2 FQNNGV. V lost 5 bases, J lost 3 bases, and 17 bases lay in between. The CDR3 consists of 15 residues.

In this sample, this clonotype turned up a few times. The rearrangement joins TRBV19 to TRBJ2-7, with 7 bases aligning to TRBD1. Germline trimming cut 4 bases from V and 1 base from J; bases unmatched to any gene: 7. Germline V CDR1 and CDR2: LNHDA, SQIVND (reference sequence). CDR3 length: 15 residues. In DNA form, the CDR3 reads TGTGCCAGTAGTACACAGGGGTCCCATTCCTACGAGCAGTACTTC. Amino acids: CASSTQGSHSYEQYF.

Only a few counts were recorded for this clonotype. This chain connects TRBV9 to TRBJ2-5, with TRBD1 matching 8 bases. CDR1 and CDR2 from the germline V gene are SGDLS and YYNGEE. The V gene end was trimmed by 2 bases and the J gene end by 5 bases; junction bases not matched to a gene: 11. This CDR3 spans 16 amino acids. The DNA for the CDR3 is TGTGCCAGCAGCGTTCAGATTCAGGGGGCTGGGGAGACCCAGTACTTC. Translating it yields CASSVQIQGAGETQYF. The full variable domain, in which reference TRBV9 and TRBJ2-5 provide the parts outside the CDR3, is DSGVTQTPKHLITATGQRVTLRCSPRSGDLSVYWYQQSLDQGLQFLIQYYNGEERAKGNILERFSAQQFPDLHSELNLSSLELGDSALYFCASSVQIQGAGETQYFGPGTRLLVL.

V and J are TRBV27 and TRBJ2-5, with 8 bases identical to TRBD1. Germline V gene sequence: CDR1 MNHEY, CDR2 SMNVEV (reference sequence). This CDR3 has 16 residues. V shed 6 bases, J shed 1 base, and the junction held 10 bases outside the gene matches. In DNA form, the CDR3 reads TGTGCCAGCAGGCCAGGGGGCTTCCTTATCCAAGAGACCCAGTACTTC. It yields the protein CASRPGGFLIQETQYF.

Many counts were recorded for this clonotype. The chain carries TRBV20-1 and TRBJ1-5, with D unresolved. Trimming stripped 6 bases from V and 0 bases from J, with 9 bases between. Germline V gene data show CDR1 as DFQATT and CDR2 as SNEGSKA (reference sequence). The CDR3 spans 13 residues. The CDR3 reads CSARFYSNQPQHF. For the CDR3, the DNA is TGCAGTGCCAGATTTTATAGCAATCAGCCCCAGCATTTT.

There are a few counts of this clonotype. The genes are TRBV12-3 or TRBV12-4 and TRBJ2-2; D not certain. There are 14 residues in the CDR3. V lost 3 bases, J lost 0 bases, and 5 bases lay in between. The CDR3, as DNA: TGTGCCAGCAGTTTGCGCCCGAACACCGGGGAGCTGTTTTTT. It encodes CASSLRPNTGELFF.

This clonotype has only a few counts. The CDR3 region is CSGAGAYEQYF. The CDR3 DNA reads as TGCAGTGGCGCGGGGGCCTACGAGCAGTACTTC. The chain is built from TRBV20-1 and TRBJ2-7; TRBD2 aligns across 7 bases. CDR1 DFQATT and CDR2 SNEGSKA come from the germline V gene (reference sequence). The CDR3 covers 11 residues. The trim removed 7 bases at V and 2 bases at J, leaving 2 bases unmatched.

This clonotype was picked up many times. This chain connects TRBV7-9 to TRBJ2-1; 7 nucleotides line up with TRBD1. V gave up 1 base and J gave up 13 bases; unmatched junction bases: 4. CDR1 and CDR2 (germline): SEHNR, FQNEAQ (reference sequence). This CDR3 comprises 12 residues. The CDR3 sequence is CASSLVGTAQFF. Written as DNA, the CDR3 is TGTGCCAGCAGCTTAGTTGGGACAGCACAGTTCTTC.

This clonotype was detected many times. The V call is TRBV7-8, the J call TRBJ1-1; no reliable D call. The CDR3 has 13 residues. V was clipped by 8 bases and J by 1 base, with 11 bases between them. Germline V gene lookup returns CDR1 SGHVS and CDR2 FQNEAQ. The CDR3 bases are TGTGCCAGCGGAAAGGACGGGAACACTGAAGCTTTCTTT. It specifies CASGKDGNTEAFF.

This chain joins TRBV20-1 and TRBJ2-3, with 9 bases fitting TRBD2. The CDR3 runs 14 residues. Losses at the gene ends were 6 bases for V and 1 base for J; bases not matched to a gene: 5. Per germline, CDR1 DFQATT and CDR2 SNEGSKA (reference sequence). CDR3 in amino acids: CSAVTSGRTDTQYF. In nucleotides, the CDR3 is TGCAGTGCCGTTACTAGCGGGCGCACAGATACGCAGTATTTT.

This clonotype appeared a single time. V is TRBV5-4 and J is TRBJ2-5; the D is unclear. Germline CDR1 and CDR2: SGHNT and YYREEE (reference sequence). The V end lost 0 bases, the J end lost 6 bases, and 9 bases lay between the germline ends. The CDR3 extends over 13 amino acids. The CDR3 sequence: CASSLAGIQTQYF. In DNA form, the CDR3 reads TGTGCCAGCAGCTTGGCAGGAATTCAGACCCAGTACTTC.

Ten or more counts support this clonotype. The chain carries TRBV15 and TRBJ1-1; possibly TRBD1 for D (5 bases). Germline V gives CDR1 LNHNV, CDR2 YYDKDF (reference sequence). There are 16 residues in the CDR3. The V end was cut by 1 base, the J end by 1 base, with 13 bases between. CDR3 DNA sequence: TGTGCCACCAGCAGAGCCCAGGGACTCTGGAACACTGAAGCTTTCTTT. Amino acids: CATSRAQGLWNTEAFF. The variable domain in full, completed from reference TRBV15 and TRBJ1-1, reads DAMVIQNPRYQVTQFGKPVTLSCSQTLNHNVMYWYQQKSSQAPKLLFHYYDKDFNNEADTPDNFQSRRPNTSFCFLDIRSPGLGDTAMYLCATSRAQGLWNTEAFFGQGTRLTVV.